Below are 4 T cell receptor beta chains sequenced from a single sample in a study of T cell clonality in common variable immunodeficiency. Produced via immunoSEQ multiplex PCR; TCRdb's table is partial and in-frame only. The sample presents tens of thousands of clones, none singletons. Material: peripheral blood mononuclear cells. These receptors were collected from a person aged 18-70 years in good health.

This clone was seen at least ten times. The missing CDR3 end, 3 residues past where the read stops, is filled in from the germline J gene. The chain employs TRBV19 and TRBJ1-2; possible D gene TRBD1, 5 bases. This CDR3 comprises 18 residues. Trimming cost V 6 bases and J 1 base, with 24 bases left between them. The germline gives CDR1 LNHDA, CDR2 SQIVND (reference sequence). The covered CDR3 bases are TGTGCCAGTAGGACCTCGGAGGGGCCCTACGGTGTTAACTATGGC. Amino acids: CASRTSEGPYGVNYG. The whole CDR3 sequence reads CASRTSEGPYGVNYGYTF.

This clone appeared many times. The sequence runs out 3 residues before the end of the CDR3; the remainder is reconstructed from the germline J gene. The gene calls are TRBV7-8 and TRBJ1-1; TRBD1 matches at 7 bases. Per the germline V gene, CDR1 is SGHVS and CDR2 is FQNEAQ. This CDR3 is 15 amino acids long. Unmatched junction bases numbered 6, after V lost 3 bases and J lost 2 bases. The CDR3 is CASSFFDRVNTEAFF. The CDR3 bases that were read are TGTGCCAGCAGCTTTTTCGACAGGGTAAACACTGAA.

This clone was observed at least ten times. The observed sequence ends 3 residues before the CDR3 terminus, with the missing tail filled in from the germline J gene. The sample holds other DNA sequences that translate to the same CDR3. The rearrangement uses TRBV5-1 and TRBJ2-5, with TRBD1 identical over 10 bases. The V gene's germline CDR1 is SGHRS and CDR2 YFSETQ. V shed 0 bases, J shed 4 bases, and the junction held 0 bases outside the gene matches. This CDR3 contains 14 residues. CDR3: CASSLGTGGETQYF. The CDR3 DNA, read in part, is TGCGCCAGCAGCTTGGGGACAGGGGGAGAGACC. The whole variable domain, filled in from reference TRBV5-1 and TRBJ2-5, reads KAGVTQTPRYLIKTRGQQVTLSCSPISGHRSVSWYQQTPGQGLQFLFEYFSETQRNKGNFPGRFSGRQFSNSRSEMNVSTLELGDSALYLCASSLGTGGETQYFGPGTRLLVL.

This clone occurred many times. The read falls 3 residues short of the CDR3 end, and the missing part is taken from the germline J gene. The gene calls are TRBV7-9 and TRBJ1-1; D is possibly TRBD1 (5 bases). The CDR3 loop spans 14 amino acids. With 4 bases removed from V and 5 bases from J, the gap between germline ends came to 14 bases. Per germline, CDR1 SEHNR and CDR2 FQNEAQ (reference sequence). The sequenced part of the CDR3 DNA is TGTGCCAGCAGCTCGGTGGGGAGGGGAACTGAA. Translated, it gives CASSSVGRGTE. The entire CDR3 protein reads CASSSVGRGTEAFF.